The sequence of this T cell receptor (beta chain) was determined in a study of shared clonotypes between healthy human individuals. Sequenced by immunoSEQ multiplex PCR; TCRdb stores in-frame clones only, minus some. The sample lists a few million clones; roughly 93% were seen once. Germline CDR1 and CDR2: SGHTA and FQGTGA. The CDR3 consists of 15 residues. V dropped 5 bases and J dropped 7; count of bases not matched to a gene: 9. This clone was seen a single time. Its antigen is not known. Whole-study results and caveats: A generally larger estimated richness was seen in naive subsets than in memory subsets. Against clonotypes common to all four donors, non-shared ones had lower generation probabilities.

Caucasian adults residing in Nashville, Tennessee made up all the donors. CD4+ cells underwent separation, giving CD45RA+ naive and CD45RA-negative memory subsets. The sequenced sample was naive CD4+ T cells from PBMCs. The subset was: CD45RA+ positively selected. This receptor was taken from a man between 18 and 35 years old in good health. Some clones in this sample may be carry-over from other donors' samples. The chain uses TRBV7-3 and TRBJ2-1; 9 bases are a match to TRBD1. In DNA form, the CDR3 reads TGTGCCAGCAGCCCAGACAGGGGGGCTTGGAATGAGCAGTTCTTC. The encoded protein is CASSPDRGAWNEQFF.